The 28 T cell receptor beta chains presented below share a single source sample, sequenced in a study of shared clonotypes between healthy human individuals. Profiling relied on immunoSEQ multiplex PCR, and the TCRdb table lists in-frame clones only, not all of them. This table has some 470,000 clones, 60% to 85% appearing once. Input material: PBMCs. The receptor set was obtained from a woman aged 40 to 55 in good health. Some clones in this sample may be carry-over from other donors' samples.

This clone came up a few times. The chain has TRBV5-4 and TRBJ1-4, with D possibly TRBD1 on 5 matching bases. Germline loops: CDR1 SGHNT, CDR2 YYREEE (reference sequence). CDR3 length: 15 residues. Trimming pared 4 bases from V and 8 bases from J, leaving 18 bases between. The CDR3 coding sequence is TGTGCCAGCAGCCGTTTGGCAGGGTCACAAGAAAAACTGTTTTTT. Translated, it gives CASSRLAGSQEKLFF.

The chain is built from TRBV25-1 and TRBJ2-5, with D hard to call. The CDR3 is 17 residues long. Between the trimmed V and J ends, which lost 4 bases and 5 bases, there was a span of 23 bases. Germline V gene lookup returns CDR1 MGHDK and CDR2 SYGVNS. CDR3 region: CASSGRHADRPRETQYF. The CDR3 DNA is TGTGCCAGCAGTGGGAGACACGCGGACCGCCCGCGGGAGACCCAGTACTTC.

The rearrangement links TRBV9 to TRBJ1-6, with D unclear. V lost 3 bases, J lost 9 bases, and 13 bases lay in between. Per germline, CDR1 SGDLS and CDR2 YYNGEE. The CDR3 runs to 14 residues. The CDR3 DNA sequence: TGTGCCAGCAGCGCCCGGACGGCTCGTTCACCCCTCCACTTT. This gives the protein CASSARTARSPLHF.

This clone was detected only once. The chain links TRBV28 to TRBJ2-2, with 7 positions matching TRBD1. CDR3 size: 17 residues. CDR1 is MDHEN, CDR2 SYDVKM, per germline. The junction had 13 bases not matched to a gene; V was cut back by 9 bases and J by 0 bases. The CDR3 DNA is TGTGCCAGTTGGGGGAGACAGGGTACCTCGAACACCGGGGAGCTGTTTTTT. Its protein product is CASWGRQGTSNTGELFF.

The table lists this clone with a few counts. The chain uses TRBV4-2 and TRBJ2-6; TRBD2 might be the D (5 bases). This CDR3 comprises 19 residues. V was pared by 4 bases and J by 0 bases, with 19 bases between. CDR1 LGHNA and CDR2 YNFKEQ come from the germline V gene. In nucleotides, the CDR3 is TGTGCCAGCAGCCGCGTGAATCAGCGCGGGCTCTCTGGGGCCAACGTCCTGACTTTC. Its protein product is CASSRVNQRGLSGANVLTF.

This chain joins TRBV11-3 and TRBJ2-1; D uncertain. The CDR3 sequence is 13 residues long. The V end was cut by 2 bases, the J end by 10 bases, with 12 bases between. Germline V gene sequence: CDR1 SGHNT, CDR2 YENEEA. CDR3 loop: CASSLPGFGEQFF. CDR3 nucleotides: TGTGCCAGCAGCTTACCCGGGTTTGGGGAGCAGTTCTTC.

With regard to this clone: The sample has other DNA sequences that encode this CDR3 too. The V and J genes are TRBV7-2 and TRBJ1-4, with D maybe TRBD1 (5 bases). This CDR3 spans 16 amino acids. Germline CDR1 reads SGHTA; CDR2 reads FQGNSA. The V end was cut by 1 base, the J end by 2 bases, with 11 bases between. The CDR3 region has the DNA TGTGCCAGCAGCTTAGGGCGGGGACCCACTAATGAAAAACTGTTTTTT. This codes for CASSLGRGPTNEKLFF.

CDR3: CASSLGLDYGYTF. The CDR3, as DNA: TGTGCCAGCAGTTTGGGATTGGACTATGGCTACACCTTC. The rearrangement links TRBV28 to TRBJ1-2, with D unresolved. CDR1 and CDR2 from the germline V gene are MDHEN and SYDVKM. V lost 3 bases and J lost 3, with 8 bases in between. The CDR3 runs to 13 residues.

The CDR3 here is CASSLYSGANVLTF. CDR3 DNA: TGTGCCAGCAGCCTGTACTCTGGGGCCAACGTCCTGACTTTC. The V and J genes are TRBV7-9 and TRBJ2-6; D remains ambiguous. This CDR3 is 14 amino acids long. From germline, CDR1 is SEHNR and CDR2 FQNEAQ (reference sequence). The V end lost 5 bases, the J end lost 0 bases, and 5 bases lay between the germline ends.

CDR3 sequence: CASSWEAGDEQFF. As DNA, the CDR3 is TGTGCCAGCAGCTGGGAGGCCGGGGATGAGCAGTTCTTC. The chain combines TRBV6-1 with TRBJ2-1, with a weak D call TRBD2 (6 bases). Germline V gene data show CDR1 as MNHNS and CDR2 as SASEGT. V was shortened by 6 bases and J by 8 bases, with 14 bases between the two germline ends. The CDR3 length is 13 residues.

The chain couples TRBV5-1 to TRBJ2-7, with D uncertain. This CDR3 has 15 amino acids. Trimming removed 4 bases from V and 0 bases from J, with 14 bases in between. Germline V gives CDR1 SGHRS, CDR2 YFSETQ. The CDR3 sequence: CASSRPAPSSYEQYF. In nucleotides, the CDR3 is TGCGCCAGCAGCCGGCCAGCGCCGAGCTCCTACGAGCAGTACTTC. The whole variable domain, remainder taken from reference TRBV5-1 and TRBJ2-7, is KAGVTQTPRYLIKTRGQQVTLSCSPISGHRSVSWYQQTPGQGLQFLFEYFSETQRNKGNFPGRFSGRQFSNSRSEMNVSTLELGDSALYLCASSRPAPSSYEQYFGPGTRLTVT.

In regard to this clone: Possible read error: a much larger clone is one base away. The rearrangement links TRBV30 to TRBJ2-3; no definite D call. V gave up 4 bases and J gave up 2 bases, with 13 bases separating them. CDR1 GTSNPN and CDR2 SVGIG come from the germline V gene (reference sequence). CDR3 length: 14 residues. The CDR3 DNA reads TGTGCCTGGAAGTCCCGATCGGACACAGATACGCAGTATTTT. It encodes CAWKSRSDTDTQYF.

This clone was found once. The gene calls are TRBV6-1 and TRBJ1-5; D is undetermined. V lost 6 bases and J lost 0, with 9 bases in between. The CDR3 extends over 14 amino acids. Germline V lookup: CDR1 MNHNS, CDR2 SASEGT. Here the CDR3 reads CASSHSHSNQPQHF. In DNA form, the CDR3 reads TGTGCCAGCAGCCACAGCCATAGCAATCAGCCCCAGCATTTT.

V is TRBV4-1 and J is TRBJ1-4, with 8 bases fitting TRBD1. The V gene's germline CDR1 is MGHRA and CDR2 YSYEKL. The CDR3 is made up of 15 amino acids. V shed 4 bases and J 7 bases; nucleotides not matched to a gene: 8. Here the CDR3 DNA reads TGCGCCAGCAGCCCTCCGACAGGGGAGAGTGAAAAACTGTTTTTT. It encodes CASSPPTGESEKLFF.

This chain uses TRBV6-5 with TRBJ2-7, with TRBD1 matching 10 bases. Germline V lookup: CDR1 MNHEY, CDR2 SVGAGI. The CDR3 is made up of 15 amino acids. The trim removed 2 bases at V and 3 bases at J, leaving 4 bases unmatched. CDR3 in DNA: TGTGCCAGCAGTTACGGGACAGGGGCCCTCTACGAGCAGTACTTC. Protein product: CASSYGTGALYEQYF.

The V gene is TRBV7-8, the J gene TRBJ1-3; D is perhaps TRBD1 (5 bases). Germline lookup yields CDR1 SGHVS and CDR2 FQNEAQ. V was pared by 7 bases and J by 3 bases, with 10 bases between. The CDR3 runs 13 residues. The CDR3 DNA reads TGTGCCAGCACGGGCAGGGTTGGAAACACCATATATTTT. Translation: CASTGRVGNTIYF. Complete variable domain (other parts from reference TRBV7-8 and TRBJ1-3): GAGVSQSPRYKVAKRGQDVALRCDPISGHVSLFWYQQALGQGPEFLTYFQNEAQLDKSGLPSDRFFAERPEGSVSTLKIQRTQQEDSAVYLCASTGRVGNTIYFGEGSWLTVV.

This rearrangement joins TRBV18 to TRBJ1-2, with TRBD1 as a possible D gene (5 bases). CDR3 size: 13 residues. Per the germline V gene, CDR1 is KGHSH and CDR2 is LQKENI. V lost 5 bases and J 2 bases, leaving 9 bases between the germline ends. CDR3: CASSGDSNYGYTF. CDR3 in DNA: TGTGCCAGCTCAGGGGACTCCAACTATGGCTACACCTTC. Complete variable domain (other parts from reference TRBV18 and TRBJ1-2): NAGVMQNPRHLVRRRGQEARLRCSPMKGHSHVYWYRQLPEEGLKFMVYLQKENIIDESGMPKERFSAEFPKEGPSILRIQQVVRGDSAAYFCASSGDSNYGYTFGSGTRLTVV.

The chain has TRBV12-2 and TRBJ2-7. TRBV12-2 is marked as a pseudogene. The CDR3 is 16 amino acids. The CDR3 sequence: CASRLRRRAGDHEQYF. Written as DNA, the CDR3 is TGTGCAAGTCGCTTAAGGAGGAGGGCAGGGGACCACGAGCAGTACTTC.

As regards this clone: A far larger clone differs by one base, so this is likely a read error. V usage is TRBV29-1 and J usage is TRBJ1-4; a possible D gene is TRBD1 (6 bases). CDR1 and CDR2 (germline): SQVTM, ANQGSEA. This CDR3 region has 14 residues. The CDR3 DNA is TGCAGCGTTGAAGCGGTGGGGGGCGTTGAAGAACTGTTTTTT. Translated, it gives CSVEAVGGVEELFF.

There are many counts of this clone. This chain joins TRBV27 and TRBJ2-2, with no clear D. V shed 5 bases and J shed 1 base, with 11 bases lying between them. Germline CDR1 is MNHEY and CDR2 is SMNVEV (reference sequence). The CDR3 loop spans 15 amino acids. CDR3 residues: CASSPRVLNTGELFF. CDR3 nucleotide sequence: TGTGCCAGCAGTCCAAGGGTGTTGAACACCGGGGAGCTGTTTTTT.

This rearrangement joins TRBV10-2 to TRBJ2-3; 8 nucleotides align to TRBD2. The ends lost 2 bases at V and 3 bases at J; junction bases unmatched: 7. Germline CDR1 is WSHSY and CDR2 is SAAADI. The CDR3 has 16 residues. The CDR3 DNA is TGCGCCAGCAGTGAGACTAGCGGACTTGGGACAGATACGCAGTATTTT. Translated, it gives CASSETSGLGTDTQYF.

In its sample, this clone was seen a few times. This chain joins TRBV5-1 and TRBJ2-3; 13 nucleotides line up with TRBD2. The germline gives CDR1 SGHRS, CDR2 YFSETQ. The CDR3 is 17 amino acids. V trimming: 4 bases; J trimming: 4 bases; junction bases outside the gene matches: 9. DNA of the CDR3: TGCGCCAGCAGCGAAGGGACTAGCGGGACTGGCGCAGATACGCAGTATTTT. Amino acids: CASSEGTSGTGADTQYF.

Remarks on this clone: A much more abundant neighbour one base away suggests this may be a read error. The V gene is TRBV4-1, the J gene TRBJ1-2; 9 nucleotides agree with TRBD1. The CDR3 runs 15 residues. Germline CDR1 reads MGHRA; CDR2 reads YSYEKL. The CDR3 DNA is TGCGCCAGCAGCCTCCGGACAGGGGATAACTATGACTACACCTTC. It translates to CASSLRTGDNYDYTF.

The chain is built from TRBV18 and TRBJ1-5; D ambiguous. Germline CDR1 is KGHSH and CDR2 is LQKENI. This CDR3 is built from 16 residues. Trimming took 6 bases from V and 1 from J, leaving 16 bases between them. The CDR3 nucleotides are TGTGCCAGCTCGCTAAGAGCCGATAACAGCAATCAGCCCCAGCATTTT. This encodes CASSLRADNSNQPQHF.

Comments on this clone: A far larger clone lies a single base away; this is likely a read error. J is TRBJ1-2 and V is TRBV5-6; D is possibly TRBD1 (6 bases). V lost 4 bases and J 2 bases, leaving 18 bases between the germline ends. The germline gives CDR1 SGHDT, CDR2 YYEEEE. CDR3 size: 16 residues. CDR3 sequence: CASSDLEQGLNYGYTF. The CDR3 nucleotides read TGTGCCAGCAGCGATTTGGAACAGGGATTGAACTATGGCTACACCTTC.

The V and J genes are TRBV15 and TRBJ2-5; no firm D call. Germline CDR1 is LNHNV and CDR2 is YYDKDF (reference sequence). CDR3 length: 15 amino acids. V lost 0 bases, J lost 5 bases, and 13 bases lay in between. DNA of the CDR3: TGTGCCACCAGCAGAGATAATTCAGACTCGGAGACCCAGTACTTC. This gives the protein CATSRDNSDSETQYF.

V and J are TRBV5-5 and TRBJ1-1; D is unresolved. V lost 2 bases and J 0 bases, leaving 5 bases between the germline ends. Per germline, CDR1 SGHKS and CDR2 YYEKEE (reference sequence). The CDR3 covers 13 residues. This chain's CDR3 is CASSFEVNTEAFF. The CDR3 DNA follows: TGTGCCAGCAGCTTTGAGGTGAACACTGAAGCTTTCTTT.

The chain combines TRBV28 with TRBJ1-4; 10 bases map to TRBD1. This CDR3 has 15 amino acids. CDR1 is MDHEN, CDR2 SYDVKM, per germline. With V trimmed by 4 bases and J by 7 bases, 6 bases remained unmatched. The CDR3 loop is CASSSTGTGVEKLFF. CDR3 bases: TGTGCCAGCAGTTCCACCGGGACAGGGGTTGAAAAACTGTTTTTT.